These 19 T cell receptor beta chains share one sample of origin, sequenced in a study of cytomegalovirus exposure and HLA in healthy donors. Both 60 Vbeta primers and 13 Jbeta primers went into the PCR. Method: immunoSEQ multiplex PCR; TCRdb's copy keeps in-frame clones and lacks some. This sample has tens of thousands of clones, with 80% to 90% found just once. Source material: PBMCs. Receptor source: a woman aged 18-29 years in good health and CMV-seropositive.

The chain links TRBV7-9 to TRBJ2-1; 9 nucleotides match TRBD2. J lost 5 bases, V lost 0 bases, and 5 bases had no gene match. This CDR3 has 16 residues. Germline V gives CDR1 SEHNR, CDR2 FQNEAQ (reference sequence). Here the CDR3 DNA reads TGTGCCAGCAGCTTAGCGCTAGCGGGAACCCACAATGAGCAGTTCTTC. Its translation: CASSLALAGTHNEQFF.

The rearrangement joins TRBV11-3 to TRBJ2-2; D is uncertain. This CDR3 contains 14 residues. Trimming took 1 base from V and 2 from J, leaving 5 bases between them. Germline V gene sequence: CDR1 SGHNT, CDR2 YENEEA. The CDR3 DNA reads TGTGCCAGCAGCTTAGCAACAAACACCGGGGAGCTGTTTTTT. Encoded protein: CASSLATNTGELFF.

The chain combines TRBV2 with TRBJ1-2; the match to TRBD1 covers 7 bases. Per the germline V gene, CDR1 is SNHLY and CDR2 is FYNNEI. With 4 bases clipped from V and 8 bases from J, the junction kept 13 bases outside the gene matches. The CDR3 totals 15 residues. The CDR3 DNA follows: TGTGCCAGCAGTGCCTTACAGGGGTGGGAGATGGGCTACACCTTC. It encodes CASSALQGWEMGYTF.

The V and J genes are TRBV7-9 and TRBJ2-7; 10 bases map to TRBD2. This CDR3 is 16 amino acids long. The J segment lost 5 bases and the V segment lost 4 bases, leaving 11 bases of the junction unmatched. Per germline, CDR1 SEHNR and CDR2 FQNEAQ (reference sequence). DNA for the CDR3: TGTGCCAGCAGCTCAGCGCTCCTAGCGGGAGTTCACGAGCAGTACTTC. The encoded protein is CASSSALLAGVHEQYF.

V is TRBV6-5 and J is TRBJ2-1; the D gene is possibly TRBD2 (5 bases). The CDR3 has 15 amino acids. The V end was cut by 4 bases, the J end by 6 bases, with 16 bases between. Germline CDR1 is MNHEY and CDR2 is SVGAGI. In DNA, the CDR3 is TGTGCCAGCAGTTCTGGACTGGGTGTTGGCAATGAGCAGTTCTTC. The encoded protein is CASSSGLGVGNEQFF.

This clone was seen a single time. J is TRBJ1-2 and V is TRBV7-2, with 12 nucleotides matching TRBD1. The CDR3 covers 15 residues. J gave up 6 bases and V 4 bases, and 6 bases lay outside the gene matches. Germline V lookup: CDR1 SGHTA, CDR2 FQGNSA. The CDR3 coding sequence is TGTGCCAGCAGCTCCGGGACAGGGGGCCGTCATGGCTACACCTTC. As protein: CASSSGTGGRHGYTF.

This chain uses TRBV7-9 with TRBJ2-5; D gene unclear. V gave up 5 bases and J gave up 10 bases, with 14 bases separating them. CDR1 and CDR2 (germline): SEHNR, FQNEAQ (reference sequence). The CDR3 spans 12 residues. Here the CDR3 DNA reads TGTGCCAGCAGCCCCGAAACAGTGGACCAGTACTTC. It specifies CASSPETVDQYF. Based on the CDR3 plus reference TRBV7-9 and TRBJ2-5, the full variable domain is DTGVSQNPRHKITKRGQNVTFRCDPISEHNRLYWYRQTLGQGPEFLTYFQNEAQLEKSRLLSDRFSAERPKGSFSTLEIQRTEQGDSAMYLCASSPETVDQYFGPGTRLLVL.

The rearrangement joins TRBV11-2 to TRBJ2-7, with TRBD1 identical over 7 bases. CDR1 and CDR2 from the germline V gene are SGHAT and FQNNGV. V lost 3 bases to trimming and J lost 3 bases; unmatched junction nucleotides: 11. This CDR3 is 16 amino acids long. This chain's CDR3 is CASSFQHRDSYYEQYF. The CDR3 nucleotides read TGTGCCAGCAGCTTCCAACACCGGGACAGCTACTACGAGCAGTACTTC.

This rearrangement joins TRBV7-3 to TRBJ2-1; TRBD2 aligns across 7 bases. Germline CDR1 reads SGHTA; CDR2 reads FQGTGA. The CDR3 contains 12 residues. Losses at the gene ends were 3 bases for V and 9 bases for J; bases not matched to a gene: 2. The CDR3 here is CASSFGEGEQFF. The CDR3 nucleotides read TGTGCCAGCAGCTTCGGGGAGGGTGAGCAGTTCTTC.

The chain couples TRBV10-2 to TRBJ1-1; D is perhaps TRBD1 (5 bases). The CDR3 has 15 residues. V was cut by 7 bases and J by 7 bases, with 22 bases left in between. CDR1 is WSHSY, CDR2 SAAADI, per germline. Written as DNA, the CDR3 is TGCGCCAGCACCTGGTACAGGACAACAGGTAATGAAGCTTTCTTT. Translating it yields CASTWYRTTGNEAFF.

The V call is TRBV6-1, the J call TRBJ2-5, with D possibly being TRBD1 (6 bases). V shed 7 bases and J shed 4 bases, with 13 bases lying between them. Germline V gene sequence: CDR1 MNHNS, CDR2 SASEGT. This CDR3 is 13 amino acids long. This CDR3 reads CASILTGGETQYF. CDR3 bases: TGTGCCAGCATCCTGACAGGCGGAGAGACCCAGTACTTC.

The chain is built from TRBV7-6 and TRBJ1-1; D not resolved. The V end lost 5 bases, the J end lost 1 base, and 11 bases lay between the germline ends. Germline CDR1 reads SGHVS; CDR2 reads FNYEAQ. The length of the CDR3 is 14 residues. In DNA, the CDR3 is TGTGCCAGCAGCCCCGAGGGTTGGAACACTGAAGCTTTCTTT. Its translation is CASSPEGWNTEAFF.

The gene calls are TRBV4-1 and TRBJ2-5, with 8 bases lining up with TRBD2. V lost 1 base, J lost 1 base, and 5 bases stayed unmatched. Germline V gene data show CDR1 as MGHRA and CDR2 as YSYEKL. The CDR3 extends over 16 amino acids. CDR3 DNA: TGCGCCAGCAGCCAAGTTATAGCGGGGCTCCAAGAGACCCAGTACTTC. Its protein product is CASSQVIAGLQETQYF.

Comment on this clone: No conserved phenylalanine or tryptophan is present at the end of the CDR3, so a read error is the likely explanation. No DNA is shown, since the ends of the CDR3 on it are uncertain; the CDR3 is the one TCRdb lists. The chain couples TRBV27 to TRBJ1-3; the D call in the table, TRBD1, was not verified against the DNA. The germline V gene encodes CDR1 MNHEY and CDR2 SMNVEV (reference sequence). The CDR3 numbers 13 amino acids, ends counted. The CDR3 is CASNTTPQPAGSV.

CDR3 protein: CASSPRDRGFYGYTF. As DNA, the CDR3 is TGTGCCAGCAGTCCCCGGGACAGAGGATTTTATGGCTACACCTTC. J is TRBJ1-2 and V is TRBV6-5; 7 nucleotides align to TRBD1. This CDR3 has 15 amino acids. Trimming removed 5 bases from V and 5 bases from J; junction bases left unmatched: 11. Per the germline V gene, CDR1 is MNHEY and CDR2 is SVGAGI.

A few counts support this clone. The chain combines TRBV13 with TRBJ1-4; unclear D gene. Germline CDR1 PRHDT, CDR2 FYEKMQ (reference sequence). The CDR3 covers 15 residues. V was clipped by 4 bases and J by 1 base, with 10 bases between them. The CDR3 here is CASSSRGVTNEKLFF. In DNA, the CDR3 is TGTGCCAGCAGCTCGCGGGGAGTAACTAATGAAAAACTGTTTTTT.

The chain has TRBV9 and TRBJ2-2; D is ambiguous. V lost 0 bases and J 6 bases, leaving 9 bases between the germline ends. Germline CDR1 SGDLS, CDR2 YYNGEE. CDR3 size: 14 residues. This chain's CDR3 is CASSVDNRAGELFF. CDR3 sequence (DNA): TGTGCCAGCAGCGTAGATAATCGGGCCGGGGAGCTGTTTTTT.

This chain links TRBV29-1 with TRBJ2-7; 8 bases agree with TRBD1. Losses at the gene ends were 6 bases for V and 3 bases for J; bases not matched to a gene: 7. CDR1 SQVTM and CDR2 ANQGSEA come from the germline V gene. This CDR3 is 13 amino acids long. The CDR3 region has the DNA TGCAGCGTAGACACAGGGGGAAGCTACGAGCAGTACTTC. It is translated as CSVDTGGSYEQYF.

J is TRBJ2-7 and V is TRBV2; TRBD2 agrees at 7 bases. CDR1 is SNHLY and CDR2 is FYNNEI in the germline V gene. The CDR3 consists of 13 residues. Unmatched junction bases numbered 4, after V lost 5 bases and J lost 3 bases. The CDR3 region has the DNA TGTGCCAGCAGTACGGGACTAATCTACGAGCAGTACTTC. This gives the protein CASSTGLIYEQYF.